This passage covers 7 T cell receptor beta chains from one sample sequenced in a study of vaccination effects on CD4 cells after COVID-19. These receptors lack a known antigen. Culturing for more than 9 days preceded CD4+ T cell isolation. The protocol was immunoSEQ multiplex PCR, while the TCRdb copy is restricted to in-frame clones and leaves out a portion. The data show around 60,000 clones, about three quarters seen once. The sample here was CD4+ T cells from PBMCs cultured without peptide, taken before COVID-19 vaccination. The receptor source for this set is a human donor who received a COVID-19 vaccine.

The V call is TRBV10-3, the J call TRBJ2-5, with TRBD2 matching 15 bases. The CDR3 totals 16 residues. Germline V gene lookup returns CDR1 ENHRY and CDR2 SYGVKD. V shed 9 bases, J shed 2 bases, and the junction held 7 bases outside the gene matches. The CDR3 is CAIGGGLAGGQETQYF. CDR3 bases: TGTGCCATAGGGGGAGGACTAGCGGGGGGGCAAGAGACCCAGTACTTC.

The CDR3 region is CASSWGVQPQHF. CDR3 DNA sequence: TGTGCCAGCAGCTGGGGGGTACAGCCCCAGCATTTT. The chain joins TRBV7-9 to TRBJ1-5; tentative D call: TRBD1 (5 bases). The germline V gene has CDR1 SEHNR and CDR2 FQNEAQ (reference sequence). V lost 4 bases and J 7 bases, leaving 8 bases between the germline ends. The CDR3 has 12 amino acids.

This sequence joins TRBV30 and TRBJ1-6; D ambiguous. Germline loops: CDR1 GTSNPN, CDR2 SVGIG (reference sequence). The V and J ends lost 4 bases and 7 bases respectively, with 11 bases between them. The CDR3 has 13 residues. CDR3: CAWMESLNSPLHF. The CDR3 coding sequence is TGTGCCTGGATGGAAAGCCTAAATTCACCCCTCCACTTT.

This clone was counted between two and nine times. The genes are TRBV2 and TRBJ2-2; D is possibly TRBD2 (6 bases). The germline CDR1 and CDR2 sequences are SNHLY and FYNNEI. The CDR3 consists of 13 residues. V was trimmed by 2 bases and J by 8 bases, leaving 9 bases between them. The CDR3 DNA sequence: TGTGCCAGCAGTGAATTGGAGGGAGGGGAGCTGTTTTTT. Its protein product is CASSELEGGELFF.

This clone has only a few counts. The chain links TRBV7-2 to TRBJ2-7; TRBD2 aligns across 7 bases. V gave up 4 bases and J gave up 3 bases; unmatched junction bases: 9. The CDR3 consists of 15 residues. In germline, CDR1 is SGHTA, CDR2 FQGNSA. CDR3 loop: CASSSQSGGYYEQYV. For the CDR3, the DNA is TGTGCCAGCAGCTCACAATCCGGGGGGTACTACGAGCAGTACGTC.

CDR3 coding DNA: TGTGCCAGCACCTTCTGGGACAGGTCGAGCTCCTATAATTCACCCCTCCACTTT. Translating gives CASTFWDRSSSYNSPLHF. V usage is TRBV2 and J usage is TRBJ1-6, with 8 bases identical to TRBD1. After removal of 7 bases from V and 0 bases from J, the junction contained 11 bases not matched to a gene. The CDR3 totals 18 residues. Germline V lookup: CDR1 SNHLY, CDR2 FYNNEI.

The chain couples TRBV7-3 to TRBJ2-7; a possible D gene is TRBD2 (6 bases). V was cut by 5 bases and J by 2 bases, with 13 bases left in between. Germline loops: CDR1 SGHTA, CDR2 FQGTGA. The CDR3 is 14 amino acids. The CDR3 DNA sequence: TGTGCCAGCAGCCCGGGACTCATAACCTACGAGCAGTACGTC. It yields the protein CASSPGLITYEQYV.